The 24 T cell receptor beta chains presented below share a single source sample, sequenced in a study of beta chain features in type 1 diabetes. Isolated RNA was reverse transcribed in full, so expressed TCRB transcripts were sequenced. The assay was immunoSEQ multiplex PCR, and TCRdb's table has in-frame clones only and misses some. The data hold roughly 230,000 clones, with about 10% observed a single time. Sequenced: naive CD4+ T cells from blood. The source of these receptors is a woman between 18 and 30 years old in good health.

This chain joins TRBV5-1 and TRBJ2-1, with 9 bases aligning to TRBD2. The CDR3 covers 15 residues. Unmatched junction bases numbered 4, after V lost 0 bases and J lost 6 bases. The germline V gene has CDR1 SGHRS and CDR2 YFSETQ. As DNA, the CDR3 is TGCGCCAGCAGCTTGGGACTAGCGGAAGGCAATGAGCAGTTCTTC. It is translated as CASSLGLAEGNEQFF.

This clone was detected once. The chain uses TRBV4-1 and TRBJ2-3; tentatively, D is TRBD1 (6 bases). Trimming took off 0 bases at V and 0 bases at J, with 22 bases between the two ends. The CDR3 runs to 20 residues. In germline, CDR1 is MGHRA, CDR2 YSYEKL. Here the CDR3 DNA reads TGCGCCAGCAGCCAAGAGCCCGTAGAACAGGGTTGGTCTAGCACAGATACGCAGTATTTT. Its protein product is CASSQEPVEQGWSSTDTQYF.

V is TRBV27 and J is TRBJ1-1; D possibly corresponds to TRBD1 (6 bases). The CDR3 consists of 15 residues. The V gene's germline CDR1 is MNHEY and CDR2 SMNVEV (reference sequence). Trimming shortened V by 3 bases and J by 2 bases, and 13 bases separated the two germline ends. The CDR3 DNA is TGTGCCAGCAGTTTCTCCCGGACAGAAAACACTGAAGCTTTCTTT. This encodes CASSFSRTENTEAFF.

This clone was picked up a small number of times. The CDR3 sequence: CASSQTPGGAKGTEAFF. CDR3 in DNA: TGCGCCAGCAGCCAAACCCCCGGGGGGGCGAAGGGCACTGAAGCTTTCTTT. The chain joins TRBV4-1 to TRBJ1-1, with D possibly matching TRBD1 (6 bases). The V gene lost 2 bases and the J gene lost 4 bases, with 20 bases spanning the gap. In germline, CDR1 is MGHRA, CDR2 YSYEKL. The CDR3 has 17 amino acids.

This chain joins TRBV10-3 and TRBJ2-3; a possible D gene is TRBD2 (6 bases). V was shortened by 5 bases and J by 1 base, with 13 bases between the two germline ends. This CDR3 is built from 15 residues. Germline CDR1 reads ENHRY; CDR2 reads SYGVKD. CDR3 protein: CAISSAGLGTDTQYF. CDR3 bases: TGTGCCATCAGTTCGGCGGGGCTCGGCACAGATACGCAGTATTTT.

The chain recombines TRBV9 with TRBJ1-1, with D maybe TRBD1 (5 bases). Germline CDR1 reads SGDLS; CDR2 reads YYNGEE. The V end was cut by 4 bases, the J end by 1 base, with 14 bases between. The CDR3 consists of 15 residues. The CDR3 loop is CASSLDGHPNTEAFF. CDR3 nucleotide sequence: TGTGCCAGCAGCTTAGACGGACATCCGAACACTGAAGCTTTCTTT. Supplemented by reference TRBV9 and TRBJ1-1, the full variable domain reads DSGVTQTPKHLITATGQRVTLRCSPRSGDLSVYWYQQSLDQGLQFLIQYYNGEERAKGNILERFSAQQFPDLHSELNLSSLELGDSALYFCASSLDGHPNTEAFFGQGTRLTVV.

V and J are TRBV10-3 and TRBJ2-7, with a possible D match to TRBD1 (7 bases). V was cut by 6 bases and J by 3 bases, with 18 bases left in between. Germline V gene data show CDR1 as ENHRY and CDR2 as SYGVKD. The CDR3 is 15 amino acids. Here the CDR3 reads CAIRGGQSDFYEQYF. In nucleotides, the CDR3 is TGTGCCATCAGGGGGGGACAGAGTGACTTCTACGAGCAGTACTTC.

The chain recombines TRBV29-1 with TRBJ2-5; tentative D call: TRBD2 (6 bases). Germline V gene lookup returns CDR1 SQVTM and CDR2 ANQGSEA. The V end was cut by 6 bases, the J end by 5 bases, with 16 bases between. This CDR3 has 13 residues. The CDR3 sequence: CSVGLPQGETQYF. The CDR3 nucleotides are TGCAGCGTGGGACTTCCCCAAGGGGAGACCCAGTACTTC.

This clone was observed a handful of times. The rearrangement joins TRBV6-6 to TRBJ2-7; 7 bases map to TRBD1. J was trimmed by 4 bases and V by 7 bases; bases with no gene match: 13. This CDR3 is built from 15 residues. Germline loops: CDR1 MNHNY, CDR2 SVGAGI (reference sequence). The CDR3 region is CASNQGGPYGYEQYF. The CDR3 coding sequence is TGTGCCAGCAACCAAGGGGGCCCCTATGGGTACGAGCAGTACTTC.

The chain employs TRBV10-2 and TRBJ1-6; 9 nucleotides match TRBD1. This CDR3 contains 14 residues. Germline V CDR1 and CDR2: WSHSY, SAAADI. Losses at the gene ends were 5 bases for V and 7 bases for J; bases not matched to a gene: 3. The CDR3 sequence is CASSSDRGNSPLHF. CDR3 DNA: TGCGCCAGCAGTTCGGACAGGGGAAATTCACCCCTCCACTTT.

This clone occurred many times. The gene calls are TRBV27 and TRBJ1-2; 10 bases map to TRBD1. Trimming took 5 bases from V and 4 from J; bases not matched to a gene: 19. CDR1 and CDR2 (germline): MNHEY, SMNVEV (reference sequence). The CDR3 loop spans 19 amino acids. DNA of the CDR3: TGTGCCAGCAGTCCACACGCCCTTGGACAGGGGGAGGGTATCTATGGCTACACCTTC. As protein: CASSPHALGQGEGIYGYTF.

The chain has TRBV6-5 and TRBJ2-3; TRBD2 matches 8 bases. Germline CDR1 is MNHEY and CDR2 is SVGAGI. The trim removed 5 bases at V and 4 bases at J, leaving 8 bases unmatched. This CDR3 region has 15 residues. The CDR3 loop reads CASSPLAAGSDTQYF. DNA of the CDR3: TGTGCCAGCAGTCCACTAGCGGCGGGGTCAGATACGCAGTATTTT.

The chain joins TRBV6-1 to TRBJ1-5, with 7 bases fitting TRBD1. Germline V gene lookup returns CDR1 MNHNS and CDR2 SASEGT. V was clipped by 7 bases and J by 5 bases; unmatched bases: 11. The CDR3 spans 15 residues. The CDR3 is CASTRTGGSHQPQHF. Here the CDR3 DNA reads TGTGCCAGCACTAGGACAGGAGGGTCCCATCAGCCCCAGCATTTT.

Only a few counts were recorded for this clone. The genes are TRBV30 and TRBJ1-2; the match to TRBD1 covers 9 bases. Per the germline V gene, CDR1 is GTSNPN and CDR2 is SVGIG (reference sequence). The junction had 14 bases not matched to a gene; V was cut back by 4 bases and J by 8 bases. This CDR3 contains 15 residues. CDR3 residues: CAWNTLGQGISGYTF. As DNA, the CDR3 is TGTGCCTGGAATACGCTGGGACAGGGAATTTCAGGCTACACCTTC.

Here the CDR3 reads CASSPGLAGKYQETQYF. The CDR3, as DNA: TGCGCCAGCAGCCCGGGACTAGCGGGAAAGTACCAAGAGACCCAGTACTTC. The genes are TRBV5-1 and TRBJ2-5; TRBD2 agrees at 13 bases. The trim removed 4 bases at V and 0 bases at J, leaving 6 bases unmatched. Germline V CDR1 and CDR2: SGHRS, YFSETQ. The CDR3 extends over 17 amino acids.

This clone came up a few times. Other DNA sequences within the sample encode an identical CDR3. CDR3 residues: CASSLGQTTDTQYF. The CDR3 DNA sequence: TGCGCCAGCAGCCTGGGACAGACCACAGATACGCAGTATTTT. The chain couples TRBV5-1 to TRBJ2-3, with 7 nucleotides matching TRBD1. CDR3 size: 14 residues. The ends lost 4 bases at V and 2 bases at J; junction bases unmatched: 4. Germline V gives CDR1 SGHRS, CDR2 YFSETQ. Full variable domain (missing parts from reference TRBV5-1 and TRBJ2-3): KAGVTQTPRYLIKTRGQQVTLSCSPISGHRSVSWYQQTPGQGLQFLFEYFSETQRNKGNFPGRFSGRQFSNSRSEMNVSTLELGDSALYLCASSLGQTTDTQYFGPGTRLTVL.

This chain connects TRBV5-1 to TRBJ2-7; D remains unclear. Germline CDR1 and CDR2: SGHRS and YFSETQ. V dropped 0 bases and J dropped 0 bases, with 16 bases sitting between them. The CDR3 runs to 17 residues. The chain's CDR3 is CASSLGRRGTFSYEQYF. As DNA, the CDR3 is TGCGCCAGCAGCTTGGGTCGTCGCGGTACCTTCTCCTACGAGCAGTACTTC. Based on the CDR3 plus reference TRBV5-1 and TRBJ2-7, the full variable domain is KAGVTQTPRYLIKTRGQQVTLSCSPISGHRSVSWYQQTPGQGLQFLFEYFSETQRNKGNFPGRFSGRQFSNSRSEMNVSTLELGDSALYLCASSLGRRGTFSYEQYFGPGTRLTVT.

This clone was seen just once. The rearrangement links TRBV5-1 to TRBJ2-5; 8 bases agree with TRBD2. The CDR3 has 14 amino acids. Trimming removed 4 bases from V and 5 bases from J; junction bases left unmatched: 7. Germline CDR1 and CDR2: SGHRS and YFSETQ. The CDR3 spells CASSVAGSGETQYF. CDR3 coding DNA: TGCGCCAGCAGCGTAGCGGGGTCGGGGGAGACCCAGTACTTC.

The table lists this clone with a few counts. J is TRBJ2-5 and V is TRBV7-9; possible D gene TRBD2, 6 bases. The CDR3 is 14 residues long. Germline V gives CDR1 SEHNR, CDR2 FQNEAQ (reference sequence). V lost 6 bases and J 2 bases, leaving 13 bases between the germline ends. DNA of the CDR3: TGTGCCAGCAGAGAAGCGGGTGCGCAAGAGACCCAGTACTTC. It specifies CASREAGAQETQYF.

V is TRBV9 and J is TRBJ2-3; TRBD2 matches at 8 bases. The ends lost 2 bases at V and 1 base at J; junction bases unmatched: 3. Germline V gives CDR1 SGDLS, CDR2 YYNGEE. CDR3 length: 15 residues. CDR3 amino acids: CASSVSGVGTDTQYF. CDR3 DNA: TGTGCCAGCAGCGTTAGCGGGGTGGGCACAGATACGCAGTATTTT.

This chain links TRBV30 with TRBJ1-1, with a tentative D call TRBD1 (5 bases). Trimming took 0 bases from V and 0 from J, leaving 14 bases between them. There are 16 residues in the CDR3. CDR1 and CDR2 from the germline V gene are GTSNPN and SVGIG (reference sequence). Here the CDR3 reads CAWSVRAGGLNTEAFF. The CDR3 DNA follows: TGTGCCTGGAGTGTCCGGGCGGGGGGATTGAACACTGAAGCTTTCTTT.

This clone was seen only a few times. The V call is TRBV15, the J call TRBJ1-1, with TRBD1 identical over 9 bases. The CDR3 runs 14 residues. The junction had 7 bases not matched to a gene; V was cut back by 6 bases and J by 5 bases. Germline loops: CDR1 LNHNV, CDR2 YYDKDF (reference sequence). CDR3 in amino acids: CATRIQGARTEAFF. CDR3 DNA: TGTGCCACCAGGATACAGGGGGCGAGGACTGAAGCTTTCTTT.

This clone has just a few counts. The chain combines TRBV9 with TRBJ2-1, with 10 nucleotides matching TRBD1. V was clipped by 2 bases and J by 7 bases; unmatched bases: 3. CDR1 SGDLS and CDR2 YYNGEE come from the germline V gene. CDR3 length: 14 amino acids. CDR3: CASSVQGQGNEQFF. CDR3 nucleotides: TGTGCCAGCAGCGTCCAGGGACAGGGGAATGAGCAGTTCTTC. The full variable domain, its missing parts supplied by reference TRBV9 and TRBJ2-1, is DSGVTQTPKHLITATGQRVTLRCSPRSGDLSVYWYQQSLDQGLQFLIQYYNGEERAKGNILERFSAQQFPDLHSELNLSSLELGDSALYFCASSVQGQGNEQFFGPGTRLTVL.

The chain recombines TRBV4-1 with TRBJ1-4, with D possibly being TRBD1 (5 bases). V lost 3 bases and J 8 bases, leaving 16 bases between the germline ends. From germline, CDR1 is MGHRA and CDR2 YSYEKL. This CDR3 has 15 residues. This chain's CDR3 is CASSQVGVIGEKLFF. DNA of the CDR3: TGCGCCAGCAGCCAGGTAGGGGTTATTGGAGAAAAACTGTTTTTT.